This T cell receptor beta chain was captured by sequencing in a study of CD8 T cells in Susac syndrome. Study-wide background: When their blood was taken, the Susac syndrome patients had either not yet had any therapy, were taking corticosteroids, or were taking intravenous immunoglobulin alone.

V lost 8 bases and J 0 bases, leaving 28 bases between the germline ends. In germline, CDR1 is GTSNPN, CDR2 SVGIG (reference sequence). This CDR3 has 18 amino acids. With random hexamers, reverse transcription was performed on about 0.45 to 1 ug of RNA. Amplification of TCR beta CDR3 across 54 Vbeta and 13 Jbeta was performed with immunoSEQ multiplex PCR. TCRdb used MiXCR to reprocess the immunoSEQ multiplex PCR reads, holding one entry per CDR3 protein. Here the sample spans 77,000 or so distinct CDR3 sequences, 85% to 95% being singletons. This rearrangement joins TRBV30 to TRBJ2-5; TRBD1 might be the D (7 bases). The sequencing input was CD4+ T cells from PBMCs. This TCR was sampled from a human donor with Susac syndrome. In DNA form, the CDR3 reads TGTGCCGGGGGGCTTCCAGGGGGGCAGGGCTCGTACCAAGAGACCCAGTACTTC. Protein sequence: CAGGLPGGQGSYQETQYF.